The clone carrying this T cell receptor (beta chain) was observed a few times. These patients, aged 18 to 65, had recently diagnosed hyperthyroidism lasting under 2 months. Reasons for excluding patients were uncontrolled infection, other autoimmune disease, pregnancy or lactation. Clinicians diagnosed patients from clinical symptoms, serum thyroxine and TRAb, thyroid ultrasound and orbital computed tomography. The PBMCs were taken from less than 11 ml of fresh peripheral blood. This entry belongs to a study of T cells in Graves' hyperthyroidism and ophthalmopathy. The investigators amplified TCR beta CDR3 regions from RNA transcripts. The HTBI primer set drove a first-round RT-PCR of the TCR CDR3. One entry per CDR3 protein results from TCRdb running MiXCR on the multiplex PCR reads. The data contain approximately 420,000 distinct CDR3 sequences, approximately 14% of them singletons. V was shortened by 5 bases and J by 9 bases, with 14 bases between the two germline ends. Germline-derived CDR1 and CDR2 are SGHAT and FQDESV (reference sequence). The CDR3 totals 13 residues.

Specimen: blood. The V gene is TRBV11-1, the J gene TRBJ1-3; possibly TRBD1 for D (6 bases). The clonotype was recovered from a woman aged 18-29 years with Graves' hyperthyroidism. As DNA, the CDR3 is TGTGCCAGCAGCGCAAACAGGGATAGCACCATATATTTT. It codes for CASSANRDSTIYF.